The subject of this entry is one TCR beta chain. There are many counts of this clonotype. This receptor's antigen is unknown. Per-nucleotide qualities are absent, and no much larger clonotype sits a single base away. V is cut by 0 bases and J by 4 bases, and the space between the germline ends is 16 bases. The germline V gene (reference sequence) yields LGHDT for CDR1 and YNNKEL for CDR2. Its CDR3 holds 16 amino acids, cysteine through phenylalanine. The CDR3 DNA has 48 bases and is translated from base 1. This entry belongs to a study of T cells in Graves' hyperthyroidism and ophthalmopathy (dated by TCRdb to between 2017 and 2020). Study-level background: Peripheral blood was sampled at the time of initial diagnosis, prior to any treatment. A discovery cohort of about a hundred patients, about 40 with Graves' ophthalmopathy and under 60 with stable Graves' hyperthyroidism, was used to find distinguishing TCR V-J signatures. Whether ophthalmopathy could be predicted prospectively was tested in an independent validation cohort made up of fewer than 20 hyperthyroidism patients plus 17 patients who later progressed to ophthalmopathy. For training and testing, the roughly 100 patients in the discovery cohort were randomly divided in a 7:3 ratio. The study also compared thyroid tissue and blood T-cell repertoires from a handful of Graves' hyperthyroidism patients. Following sampling, methimazole starting at 30 mg daily was given to hyperthyroidism patients, and high-dose intravenous methylprednisolone was given to ophthalmopathy patients. The paper describes TCR Vbeta CDR3 sequencing of fewer than 150 peripheral blood samples, made up of around 41 ophthalmopathy patients, around 78 hyperthyroidism patients and 17 progressor patients.

What the study reported, not specific to this receptor: In validation, the model predicted progression to ophthalmopathy a median of around six months before onset, with over 55% sensitivity and roughly 77% specificity. In cross-validation, a model built on a 13 V-J signature told ophthalmopathy apart from stable hyperthyroidism with 85% to 90% sensitivity and approximately 84% specificity, and in testing the same model reached 80%/75%. Most expanded thyroid clonotypes (frequency above 0.001) were also detected in blood, suggesting blood repertoires may reflect thyroid immune responses. Sample size was not statistically predetermined, and investigators were not blinded to group allocation.

The TCR beta CDR3 regions were amplified from the RNA transcripts. For the first round of RT-PCR on the TCR CDR3, the HTBI primer set was used together with the Qiagen OneStep RT-PCR kit. Libraries were constructed in a second round of multiplex PCR, after which size selection and purification were performed. Sequencing of the libraries was done on an Illumina HiSeq2000 using paired-end 100 bp reads. The study's own analysis went as follows. SOAPnuke was used to process the raw data, with reads discarded if the reads contained adapters or uncalled bases, had a mean Phred below 15, or lacked an exact constant-primer or identifier match. COPE v1.2.5 was used to merge high-quality paired reads, and clonotypes were defined as unique nucleotide sequences. MiTCR v1.1 was used to align the clonotypes against IMGT TRBV, TRBD and TRBJ reference segments. The analysis was restricted to V-J combinations with a frequency above 0.0001, which together covered 99.2% of the repertoires. The TCS score was defined as the ratio of F50 (clonal expansion) to E x V (chaos), calculated using BLOSUM62-based TCRdist between CDR3 peptides within each V-J. Welch's t-statistics and random forest reduced 514 V-J features to fewer than 15, which were used in a naive Bayes classifier (R e1071). TCRdb passed the public sequencing reads through fastp at Q25 and MiXCR, retaining productive beta sequences. Entries are consolidated by CDR3 protein sequence, retaining the most common genes and DNA. The V and J calls shown here were made by TCRdb, not taken from the authors' results. Within this sample are about 620,000 distinct CDR3 sequences, with roughly 15% of them counted one time only. In total, the top ten clones hold about 3.8% of the sample.

Graves' hyperthyroidism was defined as stable when no progression to ophthalmopathy occurred over 18 months of follow-up. The hyperthyroidism patients were between 18 and 65 years old and newly diagnosed, with a disease duration of less than 2 months. Exclusion was applied to patients with uncontrolled infections, other autoimmune diseases, pregnancy or lactation. Diagnoses were based on clinical symptoms, serum thyroxine and TRAb, thyroid ultrasound and orbital computed tomography. Ficoll-Paque density gradient centrifugation was used to isolate PBMCs from about 9.4 ml of fresh peripheral blood. Total RNA was extracted using Trizol reagent, and RNA quality was assessed on an Agilent 2100 Bioanalyzer.

The clonotype was recovered from a woman aged 30 to 39 with Graves' hyperthyroidism. The source material was blood. This chain joins TRBV3-1 to TRBJ2-7; the best D guess is TRBD2, with 5 bases matching. The base sequence is TGTGCCAGCAGCCAAGAAGTTCTAGGGAGTAGATACGAGCAGTACTTC. This codes for CASSQEVLGSRYEQYF.